The 21 T cell receptor beta chains presented below share a single source sample, sequenced in a study of control samples from healthy donors and cancer patients. The protocol was immunoSEQ multiplex PCR, while the TCRdb copy is restricted to in-frame clones and leaves out a portion. This sample has approximately 60,000 clones; 80% to 95% occur once, and the top ten carry 0.91%. The sample was PBMCs. The receptors originated from a young man with colorectal cancer.

The gene calls are TRBV5-6 and TRBJ2-5, with TRBD2 identical over 8 bases. The trim removed 0 bases at V and 11 bases at J, leaving 12 bases unmatched. The CDR3 length is 15 residues. Germline loops: CDR1 SGHDT, CDR2 YYEEEE. The CDR3 region has the DNA TGTGCCAGCAGCTTGGGAACTAGCGGAGCCCGGGAACAGTACTTC. Protein product: CASSLGTSGAREQYF.

The V call is TRBV6-2 or TRBV6-3, the J call TRBJ2-3, with no clear D. Germline CDR1 reads MNHEY; CDR2 reads SVGEGT. The CDR3 covers 16 residues. The ends were cut back, 5 bases at V and 0 bases at J, with 15 bases in the middle. The chain's CDR3 is CASSATSRASTDTQYF. CDR3 bases: TGTGCCAGCAGTGCTACTTCTAGGGCCAGCACAGATACGCAGTATTTT.

The V and J genes are TRBV7-9 and TRBJ1-1; 8 bases fit TRBD1. The CDR3 runs to 13 residues. CDR1 SEHNR and CDR2 FQNEAQ come from the germline V gene (reference sequence). After removal of 5 bases from V and 1 base from J, the junction contained 0 bases not matched to a gene. CDR3 amino acids: CASSGQGNTEAFF. CDR3 sequence (DNA): TGTGCCAGCAGCGGACAGGGGAACACTGAAGCTTTCTTT.

V gene TRBV14 combines with J gene TRBJ2-5, with unresolved D. V shed 1 base and J shed 2 bases, with 11 bases lying between them. Germline-derived CDR1 and CDR2 are SGHDN and FVKESK. This CDR3 has 15 residues. This chain's CDR3 is CASSQAQGQQETQYF. The DNA of the CDR3 is TGTGCCAGCAGCCAAGCCCAAGGCCAACAAGAGACCCAGTACTTC. The entire variable domain, with the rest obtained from reference TRBV14 and TRBJ2-5, is as follows: EAGVTQFPSHSVIEKGQTVTLRCDPISGHDNLYWYRRVMGKEIKFLLHFVKESKQDESGMPNNRFLAERTGGTYSTLKVQPAELEDSGVYFCASSQAQGQQETQYFGPGTRLLVL.

This chain links TRBV5-8 with TRBJ1-5, with D unresolved. The germline V and J ends were trimmed by 1 base and 1 base, with 6 bases remaining between them. Looked up from germline, CDR1 is SGHTS and CDR2 is YDEGEE. The length of the CDR3 is 14 residues. The DNA of the CDR3 is TGTGCCAGCAGCTTGAGTCGGAGCAATCAGCCCCAGCATTTT. Translated: CASSLSRSNQPQHF. The whole variable domain, filled in from reference TRBV5-8 and TRBJ1-5, reads EAGVTQSPTHLIKTRGQQATLRCSPISGHTSVYWYQQALGLGLQFLLWYDEGEERNRGNFPPRFSGRQFPNYSSELNVNALELEDSALYLCASSLSRSNQPQHFGDGTRLSIL.

The V and J genes are TRBV5-4 and TRBJ2-3, with 7 bases aligning to TRBD2. The V gene's germline CDR1 is SGHNT and CDR2 YYREEE (reference sequence). The V gene end was trimmed by 2 bases and the J gene end by 2 bases; junction bases not matched to a gene: 8. The CDR3 covers 16 residues. The CDR3 nucleotides read TGTGCCAGCAGCTTTTCGGGACTACGGACCACAGATACGCAGTATTTT. This codes for CASSFSGLRTTDTQYF.

The genes are TRBV23-1 and TRBJ1-2; 8 bases map to TRBD1. TRBV23-1 is placed among ORFs of uncertain function. The V segment lost 2 bases and the J segment 6 bases; nucleotides outside the gene matches: 8. This CDR3 has 15 amino acids. CDR3 coding DNA: TGCGCCAGCAGTCAAGCCAGGGGGCGCCGGGATGGCTACACCTTC. Translated, it gives CASSQARGRRDGYTF.

This rearrangement joins TRBV7-2 to TRBJ1-1, with D tentatively TRBD1 (6 bases). Trimming shortened V by 5 bases and J by 6 bases, and 13 bases separated the two germline ends. This CDR3 spans 13 amino acids. In germline, CDR1 is SGHTA, CDR2 FQGNSA. The CDR3 DNA is TGTGCCAGCAGCCGACAGGAGTGGGCTGAAGCTTTCTTT. Translating it yields CASSRQEWAEAFF.

CDR3 in DNA: TGCGCCAGCAGCCCAAGGTCACCGGGACAGGGTTCTGGGGAGCTGTTTTTT. Its translation: CASSPRSPGQGSGELFF. The gene calls are TRBV4-3 and TRBJ2-2, with 9 bases lining up with TRBD1. With 4 bases clipped from V and 8 bases from J, the junction kept 14 bases outside the gene matches. The CDR3 has 17 residues. Germline CDR1 and CDR2: LGHNA and YSLEER.

The gene calls are TRBV7-2 and TRBJ1-4; weak D call: TRBD1 (5 bases). The V gene lost 5 bases and the J gene lost 5 bases, with 12 bases spanning the gap. This CDR3 is 14 amino acids long. Germline V CDR1 and CDR2: SGHTA, FQGNSA. This chain's CDR3 is CASSVGAGNEKLFF. The CDR3 nucleotides are TGTGCCAGCAGCGTCGGGGCGGGGAATGAAAAACTGTTTTTT.

The rearrangement joins TRBV27 to TRBJ1-5; D is ambiguous. The germline CDR1 and CDR2 sequences are MNHEY and SMNVEV (reference sequence). This CDR3 region has 16 residues. Trimming shortened V by 0 bases and J by 1 base, and 10 bases separated the two germline ends. CDR3 sequence reads: CASSLSSLLSNQPQHF. DNA of the CDR3: TGTGCCAGCAGTTTATCATCGCTGTTAAGCAATCAGCCCCAGCATTTT.

CDR3 sequence reads: CASSSPSLTGRAEQYF. The CDR3 region has the DNA TGTGCCAGCAGTTCCCCGTCCCTTACAGGGAGAGCCGAGCAGTACTTC. J is TRBJ2-7 and V is TRBV6-5; a possible D gene is TRBD1 (6 bases). CDR3 length: 16 amino acids. From germline, CDR1 is MNHEY and CDR2 SVGAGI. V was shortened by 4 bases and J by 6 bases, with 22 bases between the two germline ends.

The chain carries TRBV29-1 and TRBJ1-2; TRBD1 agrees at 8 bases. Germline V gene sequence: CDR1 SQVTM, CDR2 ANQGSEA. The V segment lost 7 bases and the J segment 4 bases; nucleotides outside the gene matches: 11. The CDR3 loop spans 14 amino acids. Written as DNA, the CDR3 is TGCAGCGCCGGGGGGGCAGGACAGGGCTATGGCTACACCTTC. Its translation: CSAGGAGQGYGYTF.

This rearrangement joins TRBV9 to TRBJ2-3; 7 nucleotides line up with TRBD1. Losses at the gene ends were 3 bases for V and 2 bases for J; bases not matched to a gene: 6. This CDR3 comprises 15 residues. The germline V gene encodes CDR1 SGDLS and CDR2 YYNGEE. The CDR3 is CASSAGTATTDTQYF. The DNA for the CDR3 is TGTGCCAGCAGCGCCGGGACAGCTACCACAGATACGCAGTATTTT.

This sequence joins TRBV6-6 and TRBJ1-2; 7 bases map to TRBD1. Per germline, CDR1 MNHNY and CDR2 SVGAGI (reference sequence). The trim removed 5 bases at V and 1 base at J, leaving 19 bases unmatched. This CDR3 spans 19 amino acids. DNA of the CDR3: TGTGCCAGCAGTCCAATCGTCGGGGACAGACTTACACGTAACTATGGCTACACCTTC. The encoded protein is CASSPIVGDRLTRNYGYTF.

The chain links TRBV2 to TRBJ1-1; D is ambiguous. Germline assignment: CDR1 SNHLY and CDR2 FYNNEI. This CDR3 spans 17 amino acids. Trimming took off 6 bases at V and 2 bases at J, with 22 bases between the two ends. CDR3 sequence (DNA): TGTGCCAGCAGCGTTTTGGTGTATCAGGCCGCTAACACTGAAGCTTTCTTT. This gives the protein CASSVLVYQAANTEAFF.

The rearrangement links TRBV10-2 to TRBJ1-1; tentative D call: TRBD1 (6 bases). This CDR3 has 11 amino acids. CDR1 and CDR2 (germline): WSHSY, SAAADI. The germline V and J ends were trimmed by 7 bases and 4 bases, with 7 bases remaining between them. The CDR3 coding sequence is TGCGCCAGCACACAGGGCACTGAAGCTTTCTTT. This translates into CASTQGTEAFF.

The chain has TRBV5-6 and TRBJ1-3; 8 nucleotides agree with TRBD1. In germline, CDR1 is SGHDT, CDR2 YYEEEE. The CDR3 totals 16 residues. After removal of 2 bases from V and 0 bases from J, the junction contained 4 bases not matched to a gene. The CDR3 nucleotides are TGTGCCAGCAGCTTAACCGGGACAGGCTCTGGAAACACCATATATTTT. It translates to CASSLTGTGSGNTIYF.

This clone came up a few times. The rearrangement uses TRBV29-1 and TRBJ1-2, with 12 bases that match TRBD1. Germline-derived CDR1 and CDR2 are SQVTM and ANQGSEA. This CDR3 has 13 amino acids. Unmatched junction bases numbered 8, after V lost 7 bases and J lost 8 bases. In DNA, the CDR3 is TGCAGCGCCCCCGGGACAGGGGGCCGCGGCTACACCTTC. It translates to CSAPGTGGRGYTF. Filled out from reference TRBV29-1 and TRBJ1-2, the complete variable domain reads SAVISQKPSRDICQRGTSLTIQCQVDSQVTMMFWYRQQPGQSLTLIATANQGSEATYESGFVIDKFPISRPNLTFSTLTVSNMSPEDSSIYLCSAPGTGGRGYTFGSGTRLTVV.

The chain carries TRBV30 and TRBJ1-2, with D perhaps TRBD1 (5 bases). The ends were cut back, 0 bases at V and 7 bases at J, with 30 bases in the middle. The germline gives CDR1 GTSNPN, CDR2 SVGIG (reference sequence). The CDR3 sequence is 19 residues long. CDR3 loop: CAWSVYQGSKAAETRGYTF. In nucleotides, the CDR3 is TGTGCCTGGAGTGTATATCAGGGCTCCAAGGCCGCGGAAACGCGTGGCTACACCTTC.

The V and J genes are TRBV7-2 and TRBJ2-2; D is undetermined. This CDR3 is built from 14 residues. The germline V gene encodes CDR1 SGHTA and CDR2 FQGNSA. V was pared by 1 base and J by 2 bases, with 5 bases between. The CDR3 sequence is CASSLGTNTGELFF. The CDR3 DNA reads TGTGCCAGCAGCTTAGGTACAAACACCGGGGAGCTGTTTTTT.